A selection of T cell receptor beta chains follows, all from one sample in a study of shared clonotypes between healthy human individuals. Data came from immunoSEQ multiplex PCR; TCRdb stores just in-frame clones and leaves some out. The sample lists hundreds of thousands of clones, 79% occurring once. The sequenced sample consisted of PBMCs. The source of these receptors is a woman aged 40 to 50 in good health. Some clones in this sample may be carry-over from other donors' samples. CDR3s include the opening cysteine and the closing phenylalanine or tryptophan. The order of the fields is V gene, D gene, J gene, CDR3 protein. The D gene is left open where the match is weak.

>TRBV5-6|.|TRBJ2-3
CASSALVAANTDTQYF
>TRBV6-5|.|TRBJ1-3
CASSTKWRSGNTIYF
>TRBV10-3|.|TRBJ2-3
CAISVSGKQDTQYF
>TRBV28|.|TRBJ2-6
CASTPGVVLTSSGANVLTF
>TRBV4-1|.|TRBJ2-7
CASSQDLAYEQYF
>TRBV6-1|TRBD2|TRBJ2-7
CASSEAYGGVGHEQYF
>TRBV10-3|TRBD1|TRBJ2-3
CAIRGQGPSGGTDTQYF
>TRBV7-2|TRBD2|TRBJ2-5
CASSLGGGEGETQYF
>TRBV27|TRBD1|TRBJ2-7
CASRKGQFYEQYF
>TRBV6-5|TRBD2|TRBJ2-2
CASSYTGGQTGELFF
>TRBV11-2|TRBD2|TRBJ2-1
CASSQGGLAGEIFF
>TRBV29-1|TRBD1|TRBJ2-3
CSVGQGFRNTQYF
>TRBV28|.|TRBJ2-1
CASSLWTRTSYNEQFF
>TRBV5-1|.|TRBJ1-1
CASRTSPGENTEAFF
>TRBV4-1|TRBD2|TRBJ2-3
CASSQGRASGRSDTQYF
>TRBV10-3|.|TRBJ1-2
CAISLGESLGYTF
>TRBV28|.|TRBJ2-3
CASSPWTESTDTQYF
>TRBV19|TRBD2|TRBJ2-1
CASSTMTSGHNEQFF
>TRBV7-3|.|TRBJ2-1
CASSLSRNNEQFF
>TRBV19|.|TRBJ2-4
CASSIRADSRVQYF
>TRBV28|TRBD2|TRBJ2-5
CASTEGAGLQETQYF
>TRBV7-9|.|TRBJ1-1
CASSQVETGIGDKAFF
>TRBV30|TRBD1|TRBJ1-1
CAWRQGENTEAFF
>TRBV4-3|TRBD2|TRBJ2-2
CASSQGLAVAPDTGELFF
>TRBV19|TRBD1|TRBJ1-1
CASSKRQGEGGTEAFF
>TRBV29-1|TRBD1|TRBJ1-3
CSTRDRGRNTIYF
>TRBV30|.|TRBJ2-7
CAWSKGHGYEQYF
>TRBV5-4|TRBD1|TRBJ2-7
CASSSGTVPYEQYF
>TRBV29-1|.|TRBJ1-4
CSVDPGSNEKLFF
>TRBV11-2|TRBD1|TRBJ1-4
CASSLRQGSNEKLFF